What follows are 2 T cell receptor beta chains derived from one specimen sequenced in a study of blood T cell repertoires in COVID-19. Only in-frame clones appear in the TCRdb table, and some are missing; sequencing was by immunoSEQ multiplex PCR. Here the sample spans roughly 250,000 clones, 65% to 85% being singletons. Sequenced input: peripheral blood. These receptors were taken from a woman aged 40 to 50 who had recovered from COVID-19.

The rearrangement joins TRBV5-5 to TRBJ2-7, with TRBD1 as a possible D gene (6 bases). Germline V gene sequence: CDR1 SGHKS, CDR2 YYEKEE (reference sequence). Trimming shortened V by 1 base and J by 0 bases, and 11 bases separated the two germline ends. This CDR3 contains 15 residues. CDR3 nucleotides: TGTGCCAGCAGCTTGAGTCAGGGGTACTCCTACGAGCAGTACTTC. Its protein product is CASSLSQGYSYEQYF.

The chain couples TRBV29-1 to TRBJ2-3; 11 bases align to TRBD1. J lost 0 bases, V lost 5 bases, and 7 bases had no gene match. The germline V gene encodes CDR1 SQVTM and CDR2 ANQGSEA. This CDR3 is built from 16 residues. CDR3 loop: CSVPGQGGFSTDTQYF. As DNA, the CDR3 is TGCAGCGTTCCGGGACAGGGGGGGTTCAGCACAGATACGCAGTATTTT.